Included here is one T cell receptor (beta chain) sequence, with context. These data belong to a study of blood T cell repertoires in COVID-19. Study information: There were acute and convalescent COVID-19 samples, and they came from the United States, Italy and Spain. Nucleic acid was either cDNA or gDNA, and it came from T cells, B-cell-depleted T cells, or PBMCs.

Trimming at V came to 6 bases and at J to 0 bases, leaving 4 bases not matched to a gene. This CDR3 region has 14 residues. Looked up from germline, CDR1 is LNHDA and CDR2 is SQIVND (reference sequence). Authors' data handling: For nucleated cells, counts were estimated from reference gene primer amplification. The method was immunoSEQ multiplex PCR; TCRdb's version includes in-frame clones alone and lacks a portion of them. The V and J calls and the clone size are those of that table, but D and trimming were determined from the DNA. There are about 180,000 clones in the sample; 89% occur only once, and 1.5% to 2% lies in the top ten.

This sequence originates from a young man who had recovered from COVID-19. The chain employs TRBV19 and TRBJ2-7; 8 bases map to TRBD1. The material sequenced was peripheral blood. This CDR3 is CASRRTGRSYEQYF. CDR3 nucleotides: TGTGCCAGTAGGCGGACAGGGCGCTCCTACGAGCAGTACTTC.